The rows below give T cell receptor beta chains drawn from one sample of a study of cytomegalovirus exposure and HLA in healthy donors. Using immunoSEQ multiplex PCR, the repertoire was profiled, and TCRdb retains in-frame clones only, with some absent. The table includes about 50,000 clones, 81% detected once. The sequenced sample was PBMCs. These receptors came from a boy aged 5-17 years in good health and CMV-seropositive. The CDR3 runs from the conserved cysteine through the conserved F or W.

V gene	CDR3 length	CDR3 protein
TRBV6-5	15	CASRLNRVWNTEAFF
TRBV5-5	13	CASSTYLKTEAFF
TRBV9	14	CASSGGLARETQYF
TRBV11-3	13	CASSLAGGETQYF
TRBV27	13	CASKFGTGVEQYF
TRBV6-1	15	CASIPTTGGAYEQYF
TRBV7-8	12	CASGGPADEQFF
TRBV5-1	15	CASSLVSANKREQYF
TRBV5-4	13	CASSLQASEKLFF
TRBV5-5	13	CASSLTGNSPLHF
TRBV10-2	15	CASSESPDRNQPQHF
TRBV19	12	CASSGGSQPQHF